The rows below give T cell receptor beta chains drawn from one sample of a study of PD-1 and CTLA-4 blockade in melanoma. Only in-frame clones appear in the TCRdb table, and some are missing; sequencing was by immunoSEQ multiplex PCR. This sample carries 30,000 or so clones, approximately 90% of them seen once, and the ten largest clones take roughly 9%. Specimen: CD8+ T cells from peripheral blood, collected from a patient given anti-PD-1 treatment. Receptors originate from a human donor with melanoma. Each CDR3 is given without its conserved first and last residue. Fields, in order: J gene, V gene, D gene, CDR3 protein. D genes are given only for firm matches.

>TRBJ1-4|TRBV7-9|TRBD1
ASSQKYRGENEKLF
>TRBJ2-1|TRBV7-9|TRBD2
ASSPSGADNEQF
>TRBJ1-4|TRBV28|-
ASSSYEKLF
>TRBJ2-5|TRBV11-2|-
ASSLVGGRQETQY
>TRBJ2-3|TRBV29-1|-
SSSGASTDTQY
>TRBJ1-6|TRBV6-4|-
ASSRDYNSPLH
>TRBJ2-1|TRBV7-9|TRBD2
ASSLAGSDYNEQF
>TRBJ2-3|TRBV10-2|TRBD2
ASSELLAGLNTDTQY
>TRBJ1-1|TRBV6-5|-
ASSYGDLDTEAF
>TRBJ1-2|TRBV5-1|TRBD1
ASSLGQGDYGYT
>TRBJ2-3|TRBV10-1|-
ASSQGEARPYTDTQY
>TRBJ1-4|TRBV15|TRBD1
ATRGTGYEKLF
>TRBJ1-1|TRBV6-5|TRBD1
ASRGQGFGAF
>TRBJ1-4|TRBV6-5|TRBD1
ASSADRDGEKLF
>TRBJ2-7|TRBV19|TRBD2
ASSPGQGTSGSHEQY
>TRBJ2-7|TRBV11-2|-
ASSLVTLGYEQY
>TRBJ1-5|TRBV28|-
ASSRDDGSQPQH
>TRBJ2-3|TRBV3-1/TRBV3-2|TRBD2
ASSQNPGLASTDTQY
>TRBJ1-2|TRBV5-1|-
ASSLEEGADGYT
>TRBJ2-2|TRBV11-2|-
ASSLRGTQGSTGELF
>TRBJ1-1|TRBV7-9|-
ASSSGSLNTEAF
>TRBJ1-4|TRBV30|TRBD1
AWRSNEETGNEKLF
>TRBJ2-3|TRBV7-3|-
ASSAQEAGGTDTQY
>TRBJ2-7|TRBV4-1|-
ASSPRTHTYEQY
>TRBJ1-1|TRBV21-1|-
ASSSRTRRKTEAF
>TRBJ1-2|TRBV13|-
ASSLRTAVDGYT
>TRBJ1-2|TRBV6-1|-
ASSEDRADGYT
>TRBJ2-7|TRBV6-5|-
ASSPRRDLSHEQY
>TRBJ2-7|TRBV19|TRBD2
ASSIFAGGSYEQY
>TRBJ2-2|TRBV19|-
AVPGHSGELF
>TRBJ1-5|TRBV4-1|-
ASSQVMEGGQPQH
>TRBJ2-5|TRBV2|TRBD1
ASIGTGMAETQY
>TRBJ1-2|TRBV30|TRBD1
AWSRGTGDVDGYT
>TRBJ1-1|TRBV30|-
AWSPDGSTEAF
>TRBJ2-1|TRBV6-1|-
ASSEAPTDEQF
>TRBJ2-1|TRBV7-8|TRBD2
ASSLGSSGARF
>TRBJ1-1|TRBV30|-
AWSVYRNTEAF
>TRBJ2-7|TRBV19|TRBD1
ASSDRGSGVEQY
>TRBJ2-2|TRBV3-1/TRBV3-2|-
ASRSRGKRTGELF
>TRBJ1-2|TRBV7-9|TRBD1
ASSSIRDSPGYT
>TRBJ2-1|TRBV30|-
AWSVSTGEQF
>TRBJ2-5|TRBV27|TRBD1
ASRGQDQETQY
>TRBJ2-7|TRBV4-1|-
ASSQAGDWGYEQY
>TRBJ1-2|TRBV24-1|-
ATSDQTSRRDGYT
>TRBJ2-3|TRBV28|-
ATSGLPGTQY
>TRBJ1-5|TRBV27|-
ASSSSLQEPQH
>TRBJ1-5|TRBV24-1|TRBD1
ATSGTGLNQPQH
>TRBJ2-7|TRBV6-6|-
ATSVLVISSYEQY
>TRBJ2-3|TRBV10-2|-
ASSEVGRTGYTDTQY
>TRBJ2-3|TRBV30|-
AWTVGGRMDTQY
>TRBJ2-1|TRBV4-1|-
ASSPRGVEQF
>TRBJ1-1|TRBV6-5|-
ASRMGNTEAF
>TRBJ2-7|TRBV7-8|-
ASSVGQSYEQY
>TRBJ1-2|TRBV19|TRBD1
ASSPRQGASDGYT
>TRBJ2-7|TRBV4-1|-
ASSQDPGEVDEQY
>TRBJ1-2|TRBV6-5|TRBD1
ASSKQGNYGYT